These 27 T cell receptor beta chains were all obtained from the same sample, sequenced in a study of control samples from healthy donors and cancer patients. Data came from immunoSEQ multiplex PCR; TCRdb stores just in-frame clones and leaves some out. The data hold approximately 170,000 clones, with roughly 91% observed a single time. Sequencing used blood. Receptors were obtained from a woman in her thirties in good health.

The J gene is TRBJ1-2, the V gene TRBV28; TRBD1 aligns across 11 bases. In germline, CDR1 is MDHEN, CDR2 SYDVKM. The V gene end was trimmed by 5 bases and the J gene end by 7 bases; junction bases not matched to a gene: 6. The CDR3 sequence is 14 residues long. CDR3 coding DNA: TGTGCCAGCAGTCCGGGACAGGGGGACGGTGGCTACACCTTC. This translates into CASSPGQGDGGYTF.

This chain links TRBV29-1 with TRBJ1-2, with D uncertain. This CDR3 is built from 12 residues. Trimming pared 0 bases from V and 8 bases from J, leaving 10 bases between. Germline V gene data show CDR1 as SQVTM and CDR2 as ANQGSEA. This chain's CDR3 is CSVEEMGRGYTF. The DNA of the CDR3 is TGCAGCGTTGAAGAGATGGGTAGAGGCTACACCTTC.

This chain uses TRBV29-1 with TRBJ1-4; 10 bases are a match to TRBD1. This CDR3 has 13 amino acids. CDR1 and CDR2 from the germline V gene are SQVTM and ANQGSEA. The V and J ends lost 7 bases and 7 bases, in that order; junction bases with no gene match: 6. The CDR3 reads CSARTGGGEKLFF. As DNA, the CDR3 is TGCAGCGCTAGGACAGGGGGGGGTGAAAAACTGTTTTTT.

J is TRBJ1-5 and V is TRBV7-8, with D possibly matching TRBD1 (5 bases). This CDR3 has 17 residues. V shed 0 bases and J shed 0 bases, with 12 bases lying between them. In germline, CDR1 is SGHVS, CDR2 FQNEAQ. CDR3 sequence: CASSLAYRGDSNQPQHF. The CDR3 nucleotides read TGTGCCAGCAGCTTAGCTTACCGGGGGGATAGCAATCAGCCCCAGCATTTT.

The V gene is TRBV2, the J gene TRBJ2-7; D remains ambiguous. There are 12 residues in the CDR3. Trimming took off 0 bases at V and 4 bases at J, with 4 bases between the two ends. CDR1 and CDR2 (germline): SNHLY, FYNNEI. The CDR3 sequence: CASSEAGYEQYF. For the CDR3, the DNA is TGTGCCAGCAGTGAAGCTGGGTACGAGCAGTACTTC.

The chain employs TRBV9 and TRBJ1-2; 7 positions match TRBD1. J was trimmed by 4 bases and V by 3 bases; bases with no gene match: 6. Germline V gene lookup returns CDR1 SGDLS and CDR2 YYNGEE. The CDR3 runs 14 residues. CDR3 coding DNA: TGTGCCAGCAGCGACAGGGGAGGTATCTATGGCTACACCTTC. This translates into CASSDRGGIYGYTF. The full variable domain, rest sourced from reference TRBV9 and TRBJ1-2, is DSGVTQTPKHLITATGQRVTLRCSPRSGDLSVYWYQQSLDQGLQFLIQYYNGEERAKGNILERFSAQQFPDLHSELNLSSLELGDSALYFCASSDRGGIYGYTFGSGTRLTVV.

J is TRBJ1-1 and V is TRBV7-2; the D gene is possibly TRBD1 (6 bases). V lost 6 bases, J lost 3 bases, and 11 bases lay in between. The germline gives CDR1 SGHTA, CDR2 FQGNSA. This CDR3 is built from 13 residues. For the CDR3, the DNA is TGTGCCAGCAGTAACCAGGGGCACACTGAAGCTTTCTTT. It specifies CASSNQGHTEAFF. The full variable domain, in which reference TRBV7-2 and TRBJ1-1 provide the parts outside the CDR3, is GAGVSQSPSNKVTEKGKDVELRCDPISGHTALYWYRQSLGQGLEFLIYFQGNSAPDKSGLPSDRFSAERTGGSVSTLTIQRTQQEDSAVYLCASSNQGHTEAFFGQGTRLTVV.

The chain recombines TRBV18 with TRBJ2-7, with TRBD1 identical over 10 bases. CDR1 and CDR2 (germline): KGHSH, LQKENI. J was trimmed by 5 bases and V by 4 bases; bases with no gene match: 5. This CDR3 is 14 amino acids long. The CDR3 coding sequence is TGTGCCAGCTCACGAAGGGACAGGGGAGACGAGCAGTACTTC. Protein sequence: CASSRRDRGDEQYF.

CDR3 in amino acids: CSASELSNQPQHF. CDR3 nucleotides: TGCAGTGCTAGTGAATTAAGCAATCAGCCCCAGCATTTT. The rearrangement uses TRBV20-1 and TRBJ1-5; D gene unclear. CDR1 is DFQATT, CDR2 SNEGSKA, per germline (reference sequence). This CDR3 is built from 13 residues. V shed 3 bases and J shed 1 base, with 7 bases lying between them.

The rearrangement links TRBV3-1 (or the pseudogene TRBV3-2) to TRBJ2-7, with 7 bases aligning to TRBD2. Losses at the gene ends were 2 bases for V and 4 bases for J; bases not matched to a gene: 8. Germline CDR1 reads LGHDT; CDR2 reads YNNKEL (reference sequence). The CDR3 covers 15 residues. The CDR3 coding sequence is TGTGCCAGCAGCCAACGGGGAGGGGCCACATACGAGCAGTACTTC. Protein sequence: CASSQRGGATYEQYF.

The chain has TRBV4-2 and TRBJ2-1, with 14 bases matching TRBD2. The CDR3 consists of 16 residues. Losses at the gene ends were 1 base for V and 5 bases for J; bases not matched to a gene: 1. Germline CDR1 is LGHNA and CDR2 is YNFKEQ. CDR3 bases: TGTGCCAGCAGCCAAGGGACTAGCGGGGGGCACAATGAGCAGTTCTTC. This encodes CASSQGTSGGHNEQFF.

The chain has TRBV7-8 and TRBJ2-3, with TRBD1 matching 10 bases. The germline CDR1 and CDR2 sequences are SGHVS and FQNEAQ. The junction had 1 base not matched to a gene; V was cut back by 4 bases and J by 3 bases. The CDR3 covers 14 residues. Here the CDR3 reads CASSSDRGTDTQYF. DNA for the CDR3: TGTGCCAGCAGCTCGGACAGGGGGACAGATACGCAGTATTTT.

The chain combines TRBV12-3 or TRBV12-4 with TRBJ1-2, with a possible D match to TRBD1 (5 bases). The CDR3 runs 13 residues. Between the trimmed V and J ends, which lost 5 bases and 5 bases, there was a span of 12 bases. The CDR3, as DNA: TGTGCCAGCAGTCCGGGGGGTCGTTATGGCTACACCTTC. Its translation: CASSPGGRYGYTF.

The rearrangement joins TRBV2 to TRBJ1-3, with a weak D call TRBD1 (6 bases). V was pared by 10 bases and J by 3 bases, with 13 bases between. This CDR3 region has 13 residues. Germline V gene lookup returns CDR1 SNHLY and CDR2 FYNNEI. DNA for the CDR3: TGTGCCACCCTACAGGGCAGTGGAAACACCATATATTTT. This encodes CATLQGSGNTIYF.

The chain joins TRBV5-1 to TRBJ2-3, with D uncertain. V gave up 5 bases and J gave up 3 bases, with 7 bases separating them. This CDR3 is built from 12 residues. Germline loops: CDR1 SGHRS, CDR2 YFSETQ. This CDR3 reads CASSKGTDTQYF. The CDR3 region has the DNA TGCGCCAGCAGTAAAGGGACAGATACGCAGTATTTT.

The chain couples TRBV11-1 to TRBJ1-6; D uncertain. Per the germline V gene, CDR1 is SGHAT and CDR2 is FQDESV (reference sequence). The CDR3 consists of 12 residues. V was cut by 6 bases and J by 5 bases, with 5 bases left in between. CDR3 region: CASSRHNSPLHF. The CDR3 DNA sequence: TGTGCCAGCAGTCGACATAATTCACCCCTCCACTTT. Full variable domain (missing parts from reference TRBV11-1 and TRBJ1-6): EAEVAQSPRYKITEKSQAVAFWCDPISGHATLYWYRQILGQGPELLVQFQDESVVDDSQLPKDRFSAERLKGVDSTLKIQPAELGDSAMYLCASSRHNSPLHFGNGTRLTVT.

The rearrangement joins TRBV7-9 to TRBJ1-5; possible D gene TRBD1, 5 bases. Germline CDR1 is SEHNR and CDR2 is FQNEAQ (reference sequence). Trimming shortened V by 1 base and J by 7 bases, and 17 bases separated the two germline ends. The CDR3 contains 16 residues. The CDR3 loop is CASSLGRALREQPQHF. The CDR3 nucleotides are TGTGCCAGCAGCTTAGGCAGGGCCCTACGGGAGCAGCCCCAGCATTTT. Full variable domain (outside the CDR3, taken from reference TRBV7-9 and TRBJ1-5): DTGVSQNPRHKITKRGQNVTFRCDPISEHNRLYWYRQTLGQGPEFLTYFQNEAQLEKSRLLSDRFSAERPKGSFSTLEIQRTEQGDSAMYLCASSLGRALREQPQHFGDGTRLSIL.

The rearrangement links TRBV7-8 to TRBJ1-1; 7 bases match TRBD1. In germline, CDR1 is SGHVS, CDR2 FQNEAQ. This CDR3 is 13 amino acids long. Trimming took 3 bases from V and 5 from J; bases not matched to a gene: 3. This chain's CDR3 is CASSFHRGTEAFF. The CDR3 nucleotides are TGTGCCAGCAGCTTCCACAGGGGAACTGAAGCTTTCTTT.

The chain employs TRBV4-2 and TRBJ2-7; unclear D gene. Trimming took 4 bases from V and 0 from J, leaving 4 bases between them. The CDR3 has 12 residues. CDR1 LGHNA and CDR2 YNFKEQ come from the germline V gene. Here the CDR3 reads CASSLDSYEQYF. Written as DNA, the CDR3 is TGTGCCAGCAGCCTCGACTCCTACGAGCAGTACTTC.

The chain joins TRBV9 to TRBJ2-5, with 7 bases fitting TRBD2. V trimming: 0 bases; J trimming: 1 base; junction bases outside the gene matches: 3. Germline-derived CDR1 and CDR2 are SGDLS and YYNGEE. This CDR3 has 15 amino acids. CDR3 region: CASSVGGGAQETQYF. CDR3 DNA sequence: TGTGCCAGCAGCGTAGGCGGGGGAGCCCAAGAGACCCAGTACTTC.

The chain couples TRBV18 to TRBJ1-1; 7 positions agree with TRBD1. V was clipped by 3 bases and J by 1 base; unmatched bases: 5. Germline V gene data show CDR1 as KGHSH and CDR2 as LQKENI. This CDR3 is 15 amino acids long. The CDR3 is CASSPGQAGNTEAFF. The CDR3 DNA reads TGTGCCAGCTCACCCGGACAGGCAGGGAACACTGAAGCTTTCTTT. The full variable domain, rest sourced from reference TRBV18 and TRBJ1-1, is NAGVMQNPRHLVRRRGQEARLRCSPMKGHSHVYWYRQLPEEGLKFMVYLQKENIIDESGMPKERFSAEFPKEGPSILRIQQVVRGDSAAYFCASSPGQAGNTEAFFGQGTRLTVV.

The chain is built from TRBV7-2 and TRBJ2-3, with D unclear. The length of the CDR3 is 14 residues. The V gene lost 5 bases and the J gene lost 0 bases, with 9 bases spanning the gap. The germline CDR1 and CDR2 sequences are SGHTA and FQGNSA. The CDR3 is CASSTYASTDTQYF. As DNA, the CDR3 is TGTGCCAGCAGCACCTATGCTAGCACAGATACGCAGTATTTT.

The V gene is TRBV18, the J gene TRBJ1-1; the D is unclear. Looked up from germline, CDR1 is KGHSH and CDR2 is LQKENI. Trimming shortened V by 2 bases and J by 0 bases, and 7 bases separated the two germline ends. This CDR3 is 14 amino acids long. CDR3 amino acids: CASSPSQLNTEAFF. In DNA form, the CDR3 reads TGTGCCAGCTCACCATCACAGCTGAACACTGAAGCTTTCTTT.

The chain has TRBV19 and TRBJ2-6, with D unclear. Deletions cut 4 bases from V and 0 bases from J, with 4 bases between. The CDR3 runs 14 residues. Germline values: CDR1 LNHDA, CDR2 SQIVND (reference sequence). The CDR3 coding sequence is TGTGCCAGTAGTAGCACCTCTGGGGCCAACGTCCTGACTTTC. This encodes CASSSTSGANVLTF.

Comments on this clone: Additional DNA sequences in this sample encode the identical CDR3. The rearrangement uses TRBV5-8 and TRBJ2-7; D is unclear. The V gene lost 0 bases and the J gene lost 2 bases, with 6 bases spanning the gap. Germline V gives CDR1 SGHTS, CDR2 YDEGEE. This CDR3 is built from 13 residues. CDR3 loop: CASSLGPTYEQYF. The DNA for the CDR3 is TGTGCCAGCAGCTTGGGACCGACCTACGAGCAGTACTTC.

The DNA for the CDR3 is TGTGCCAGCAGCTCACAGGGGGTCGGGGAGCTGTTTTTT. It encodes CASSSQGVGELFF. The genes are TRBV7-9 and TRBJ2-2; TRBD1 agrees at 8 bases. This CDR3 is 13 amino acids long. Germline CDR1 reads SEHNR; CDR2 reads FQNEAQ (reference sequence). The ends lost 4 bases at V and 7 bases at J; junction bases unmatched: 2.

The chain uses TRBV11-2 and TRBJ2-4; TRBD2 is a possible D gene (6 bases). Trimming removed 3 bases from V and 6 bases from J, with 9 bases in between. Germline V gene data show CDR1 as SGHAT and CDR2 as FQNNGV. This CDR3 is built from 13 residues. The CDR3 is CASSFWDSNIQYF. The CDR3 nucleotides read TGTGCCAGCAGCTTTTGGGACTCAAACATTCAGTACTTC. The variable domain in full, completed from reference TRBV11-2 and TRBJ2-4, reads EAGVAQSPRYKIIEKRQSVAFWCNPISGHATLYWYQQILGQGPKLLIQFQNNGVVDDSQLPKDRFSAERLKGVDSTLKIQPAKLEDSAVYLCASSFWDSNIQYFGAGTRLSVL.